This T cell receptor beta chain was observed in a study of T cell responses to AZD1222 COVID-19 vaccine. Sequencing used immunoSEQ multiplex PCR; TCRdb keeps in-frame clones, though not all of them. This sample has about 99,000 clones, with around nine tenths found just once. A remark on this clone: Its antigen is unidentified.

Findings and caveats of the study: The study found vaccine-associated CD4 TCRs spanning spike, dominant at 160-218 and 743-854.

Germline loops: CDR1 KGHDR, CDR2 SFDVKD. The CDR3 spans 15 residues. Unmatched junction bases numbered 6, after V lost 2 bases and J lost 7 bases. The chain joins TRBV24-1 to TRBJ2-1; 8 positions agree with TRBD2. The sequencing used peripheral blood, collected on day 0 of AZD1222 vaccination. This clonotype was obtained from an adult in good health. CDR3 DNA sequence: TGTGCCACCAGTGATTCCCAGGGACTAGGGAATGAGCAGTTCTTC. Translated: CATSDSQGLGNEQFF.